What follows is one T cell receptor (beta chain) and its context. The germline V gene has CDR1 SGDLS and CDR2 YYNGEE. Trimming removed 2 bases from V and 3 bases from J; junction bases left unmatched: 7. CDR3 size: 16 residues. This sample was included in a study of shared clonotypes between healthy human individuals. The protocol was immunoSEQ multiplex PCR, while the TCRdb copy is restricted to in-frame clones and leaves out a portion. Of millions of clones in the sample, 85% to 95% were seen once. This sequence joins TRBV9 and TRBJ2-1; 8 nucleotides agree with TRBD2. Specimen: naive CD4+ T cells from PBMCs. Subset indicated: CD45RA+ positively selected. The source of this sequence is a man aged 18 to 30 in good health. Some clones in this sample may be carry-over from other donors' samples. CDR3 amino acids: CASSVSGREVYNEQFF. The CDR3 DNA is TGTGCCAGCAGCGTGAGCGGGCGGGAGGTCTACAATGAGCAGTTCTTC. Using reference TRBV9 and TRBJ2-1 for the parts outside the CDR3, the full variable domain is DSGVTQTPKHLITATGQRVTLRCSPRSGDLSVYWYQQSLDQGLQFLIQYYNGEERAKGNILERFSAQQFPDLHSELNLSSLELGDSALYFCASSVSGREVYNEQFFGPGTRLTVL.